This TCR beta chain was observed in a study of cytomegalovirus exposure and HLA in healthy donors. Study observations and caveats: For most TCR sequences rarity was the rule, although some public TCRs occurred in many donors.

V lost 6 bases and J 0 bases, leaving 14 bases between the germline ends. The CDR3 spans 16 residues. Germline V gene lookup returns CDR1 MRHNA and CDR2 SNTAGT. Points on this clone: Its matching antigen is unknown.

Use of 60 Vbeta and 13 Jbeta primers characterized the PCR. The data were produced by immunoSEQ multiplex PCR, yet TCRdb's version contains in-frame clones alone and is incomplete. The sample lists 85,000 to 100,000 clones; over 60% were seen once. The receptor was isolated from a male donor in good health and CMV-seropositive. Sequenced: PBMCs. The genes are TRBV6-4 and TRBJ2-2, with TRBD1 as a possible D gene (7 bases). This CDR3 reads CASSPQGGPNTGELFF. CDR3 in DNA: TGTGCCAGCAGCCCCCAGGGGGGCCCGAACACCGGGGAGCTGTTTTTT.